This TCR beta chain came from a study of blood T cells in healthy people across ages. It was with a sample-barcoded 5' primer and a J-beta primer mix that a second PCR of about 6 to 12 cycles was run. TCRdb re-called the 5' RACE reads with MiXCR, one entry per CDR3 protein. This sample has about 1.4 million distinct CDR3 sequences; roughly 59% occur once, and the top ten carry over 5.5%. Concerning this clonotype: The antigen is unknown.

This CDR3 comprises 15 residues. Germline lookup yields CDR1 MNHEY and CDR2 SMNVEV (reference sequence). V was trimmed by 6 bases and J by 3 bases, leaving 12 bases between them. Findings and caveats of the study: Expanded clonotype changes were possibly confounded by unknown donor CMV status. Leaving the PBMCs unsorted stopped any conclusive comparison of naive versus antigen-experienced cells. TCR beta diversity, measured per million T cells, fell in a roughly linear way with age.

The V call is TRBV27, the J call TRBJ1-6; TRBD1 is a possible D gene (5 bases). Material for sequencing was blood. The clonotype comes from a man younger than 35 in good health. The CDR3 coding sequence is TGTGCCAGCAGGGGTAGGGGTAACTATAATTCACCCCTCCACTTT. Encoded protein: CASRGRGNYNSPLHF.